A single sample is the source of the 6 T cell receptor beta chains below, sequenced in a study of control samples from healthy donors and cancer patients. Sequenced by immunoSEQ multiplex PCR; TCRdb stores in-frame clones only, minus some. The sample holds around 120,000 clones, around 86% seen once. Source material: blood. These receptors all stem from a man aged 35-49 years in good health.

CDR3 in DNA: TGTGCCAGCACCTCCCAGAGGGGGACTAGTCCTACGCAGTATTTT. Protein product: CASTSQRGTSPTQYF. The V gene is TRBV7-8, the J gene TRBJ2-3; 8 nucleotides agree with TRBD2. Looked up from germline, CDR1 is SGHVS and CDR2 is FQNEAQ. CDR3 length equals 15 residues. V lost 7 bases to trimming and J lost 8 bases; unmatched junction nucleotides: 14.

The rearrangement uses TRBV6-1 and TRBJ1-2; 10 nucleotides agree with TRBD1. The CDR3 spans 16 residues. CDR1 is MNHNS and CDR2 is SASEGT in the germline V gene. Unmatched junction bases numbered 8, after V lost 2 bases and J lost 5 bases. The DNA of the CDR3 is TGTGCCAGCAGTGAAAGGGGGGGACAGGGGCCTTATGGCTACACCTTC. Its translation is CASSERGGQGPYGYTF.

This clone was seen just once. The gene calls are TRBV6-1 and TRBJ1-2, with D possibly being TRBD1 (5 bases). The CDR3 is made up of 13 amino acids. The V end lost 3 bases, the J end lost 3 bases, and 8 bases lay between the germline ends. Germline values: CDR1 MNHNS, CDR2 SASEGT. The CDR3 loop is CASSDRAHYGYTF. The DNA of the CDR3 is TGTGCCAGCAGTGACAGGGCCCACTATGGCTACACCTTC.

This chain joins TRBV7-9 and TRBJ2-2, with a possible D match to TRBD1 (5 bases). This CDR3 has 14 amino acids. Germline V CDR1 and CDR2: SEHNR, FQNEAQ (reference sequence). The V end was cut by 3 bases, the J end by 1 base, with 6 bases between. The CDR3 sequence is CASSFGQNTGELFF. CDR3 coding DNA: TGTGCCAGCAGCTTCGGACAGAACACCGGGGAGCTGTTTTTT.

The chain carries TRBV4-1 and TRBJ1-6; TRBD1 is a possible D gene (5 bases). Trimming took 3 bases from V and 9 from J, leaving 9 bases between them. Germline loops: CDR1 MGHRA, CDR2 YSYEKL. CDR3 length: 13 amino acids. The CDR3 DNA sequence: TGCGCCAGCAGCCAGGGGGTCGGTTCACCCCTCCACTTT. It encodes CASSQGVGSPLHF.

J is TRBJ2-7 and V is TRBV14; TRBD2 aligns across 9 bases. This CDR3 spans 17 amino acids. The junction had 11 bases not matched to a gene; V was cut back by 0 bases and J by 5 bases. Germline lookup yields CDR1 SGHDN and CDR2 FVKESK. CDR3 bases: TGTGCCAGCAGCCAAGACGTGGGTCTAGCGGGGACGAACGAGCAGTACTTC. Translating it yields CASSQDVGLAGTNEQYF.